This TCR beta chain stems from a study of cytomegalovirus exposure and HLA in healthy donors. This CDR3 contains 12 residues. The germline V gene has CDR1 SQVTM and CDR2 ANQGSEA. Trimming removed 6 bases from V and 7 bases from J, with 15 bases in between. General study points: According to an earlier analysis, most TCR beta V segments yielded productive rearrangements about 90% or about 30% of the time. TCR beta sequences reportedly predicted most subjects' HLA-A and HLA-B alleles accurately.

The study ran its PCR with 60 Vbeta and 13 Jbeta primers. The data were produced by immunoSEQ multiplex PCR, yet TCRdb's version contains in-frame clones alone and is incomplete. The table has some 41,000 clones, roughly 51% seen once. This clone was detected only a few times. Its antigen is unknown. V is TRBV29-1 and J is TRBJ1-1; D remains unclear. Sample: PBMCs. This clonotype was sampled from a man in his 60s in good health and CMV-seronegative. The chain's CDR3 is CSVAPSRDEAFF. As DNA, the CDR3 is TGCAGCGTAGCTCCCTCGAGGGATGAAGCTTTCTTT.